This T cell receptor (beta chain) comes out of a study of cytomegalovirus exposure and HLA in healthy donors. Study summary: In an earlier analysis, around 100 million unique TCR beta sequences were found from some 200 million T cells.

Primers included in the PCR were 60 Vbeta and 13 Jbeta primers. Repertoires were generated with immunoSEQ multiplex PCR, while TCRdb's copy carries only in-frame clones and drops some. The sample contains fewer than 200,000 clones, about 68% of which appear only once. A note on this clone: The antigen remains unidentified.

The study, taken as a whole, reports: CMV antigen specificity of three CMV-associated chains was confirmed in vitro. The classifier was said to identify cytomegalovirus status with high specificity and sensitivity. Rates of TCR association differed by HLA locus in a later analysis, with DRB1 highest and HLA-C lowest.

The V gene lost 5 bases and the J gene lost 7 bases, with 14 bases spanning the gap. The CDR3 loop spans 13 amino acids. CDR1 and CDR2 (germline): SEHNR, FQNEAQ (reference sequence). This receptor was obtained from a female donor in good health and CMV-seronegative. The sequencing input was PBMCs. This rearrangement joins TRBV7-9 to TRBJ1-1, with D hard to call. As DNA, the CDR3 is TGTGCCAGCAGCGCCGGGAGGGTATTTGAAGCTTTCTTT. Translating it yields CASSAGRVFEAFF.